Presented here are 24 T cell receptor beta chains from one specimen sequenced in a study of blood T cell repertoires in COVID-19. TCRdb's table, derived via immunoSEQ multiplex PCR, lists solely in-frame clones and lacks some. The repertoire consists of approximately 350,000 clones, with less than 90% occurring once and the leading ten covering roughly 7.1%. Sequenced input: peripheral blood. The receptors originated from a woman in her sixties or seventies with COVID-19, enrolled during active disease.

V and J are TRBV6-2 or TRBV6-3 and TRBJ2-1, with 10 nucleotides matching TRBD2. The CDR3 has 17 residues. J was trimmed by 2 bases and V by 4 bases; bases with no gene match: 8. Germline CDR1 reads MNHEY; CDR2 reads SVGEGT. CDR3 sequence: CASSSPVSGGPYNEQFF. The CDR3 DNA reads as TGTGCCAGCAGTTCCCCAGTTAGCGGGGGGCCCTACAATGAGCAGTTCTTC.

V usage is TRBV3-1 (or the pseudogene TRBV3-2) and J usage is TRBJ1-4; 9 bases agree with TRBD1. The V gene's germline CDR1 is LGHDT and CDR2 YNNKEL (reference sequence). The CDR3 contains 14 residues. J lost 6 bases, V lost 5 bases, and 4 bases had no gene match. The CDR3, as DNA: TGTGCCAGCAGCTCACAGGGGGCAGATGAAAAACTGTTTTTT. Translating gives CASSSQGADEKLFF.

The chain recombines TRBV11-2 with TRBJ2-5, with a weak D call TRBD2 (7 bases). The V gene's germline CDR1 is SGHAT and CDR2 FQNNGV. The CDR3 has 16 residues. V shed 5 bases and J shed 5 bases, with 21 bases lying between them. The CDR3 protein is CASSPRQATSAETQYF. In nucleotides, the CDR3 is TGTGCCAGCAGCCCCCGACAGGCTACTAGCGCGGAGACCCAGTACTTC. Full variable domain (missing parts from reference TRBV11-2 and TRBJ2-5): EAGVAQSPRYKIIEKRQSVAFWCNPISGHATLYWYQQILGQGPKLLIQFQNNGVVDDSQLPKDRFSAERLKGVDSTLKIQPAKLEDSAVYLCASSPRQATSAETQYFGPGTRLLVL.

The J gene is TRBJ2-1, the V gene TRBV7-6, with TRBD1 matching 8 bases. CDR3 size: 15 residues. Losses at the gene ends were 5 bases for V and 2 bases for J; bases not matched to a gene: 5. Germline V CDR1 and CDR2: SGHVS, FNYEAQ. CDR3: CASSKGQATYNEQFF. The CDR3 DNA is TGTGCCAGCAGCAAGGGACAGGCGACCTACAATGAGCAGTTCTTC. Based on the CDR3 plus reference TRBV7-6 and TRBJ2-1, the full variable domain is GAGVSQSPRYKVTKRGQDVALRCDPISGHVSLYWYRQALGQGPEFLTYFNYEAQQDKSGLPNDRFSAERPEGSISTLTIQRTEQRDSAMYRCASSKGQATYNEQFFGPGTRLTVL.

CDR3 sequence: CASSSGGVWNTEAFF. CDR3 nucleotides: TGTGCCAGCAGCTCTGGCGGAGTTTGGAACACTGAAGCTTTCTTT. V and J are TRBV13 and TRBJ1-1; no clear D gene. V was trimmed by 4 bases and J by 1 base, leaving 13 bases between them. This CDR3 has 15 residues. Germline assignment: CDR1 PRHDT and CDR2 FYEKMQ (reference sequence).

This sequence joins TRBV4-1 and TRBJ1-2; a weak D match, TRBD1 (5 bases). The germline V gene encodes CDR1 MGHRA and CDR2 YSYEKL. This CDR3 is 15 amino acids long. V lost 3 bases and J lost 3, with 14 bases in between. The CDR3 is CASSQKTTADYGYTF. The CDR3 DNA follows: TGCGCCAGCAGCCAGAAGACGACAGCAGACTATGGCTACACCTTC.

This clone was observed once. CDR3 nucleotides: TGTGCCAGCAGTTACTCGAGATTATATACAGATACGCAGTATTTT. This codes for CASSYSRLYTDTQYF. The rearrangement uses TRBV6-5 and TRBJ2-3, with D uncertain. Looked up from germline, CDR1 is MNHEY and CDR2 is SVGAGI. The germline V and J ends were trimmed by 0 bases and 3 bases, with 10 bases remaining between them. The CDR3 consists of 15 residues.

V gene TRBV6-5 combines with J gene TRBJ1-4; D perhaps matches TRBD1 (5 bases). Germline V gene data show CDR1 as MNHEY and CDR2 as SVGAGI. Trimming took off 0 bases at V and 8 bases at J, with 13 bases between the two ends. The CDR3 spans 15 residues. CDR3 bases: TGTGCCAGCAGTTACTCTGGGGGGTCCTGGGAAAAACTGTTTTTT. Translating gives CASSYSGGSWEKLFF.

This clone came up a few times. This chain uses TRBV4-1 with TRBJ1-6; no reliable D call. Per the germline V gene, CDR1 is MGHRA and CDR2 is YSYEKL. The CDR3 sequence is 15 residues long. With 0 bases removed from V and 6 bases from J, the gap between germline ends came to 9 bases. This CDR3 is CASSQEATGNSPLHF. The DNA for the CDR3 is TGCGCCAGCAGCCAAGAGGCCACGGGTAATTCACCCCTCCACTTT.

As regards this clone: Other DNA sequences in the sample encode the same CDR3. The J gene is TRBJ1-5, the V gene TRBV5-1, with 8 bases fitting TRBD1. Losses at the gene ends were 2 bases for V and 2 bases for J; bases not matched to a gene: 3. Germline CDR1 SGHRS, CDR2 YFSETQ. The CDR3 contains 15 residues. CDR3 in amino acids: CASSLGQGGNQPQHF. DNA of the CDR3: TGCGCCAGCAGCTTAGGACAGGGTGGCAATCAGCCCCAGCATTTT. The full variable domain, completed using reference TRBV5-1 and TRBJ1-5, is KAGVTQTPRYLIKTRGQQVTLSCSPISGHRSVSWYQQTPGQGLQFLFEYFSETQRNKGNFPGRFSGRQFSNSRSEMNVSTLELGDSALYLCASSLGQGGNQPQHFGDGTRLSIL.

This sequence joins TRBV5-1 and TRBJ2-2; a weak D match, TRBD1 (5 bases). This CDR3 has 14 amino acids. CDR1 is SGHRS and CDR2 is YFSETQ in the germline V gene. Trimming left V 3 bases short and J 3 bases short, with 9 bases between. The CDR3 reads CASSWTTDTGELFF. CDR3 bases: TGCGCCAGCAGCTGGACGACAGACACCGGGGAGCTGTTTTTT.

The V and J genes are TRBV6-1 and TRBJ2-7; TRBD2 aligns across 10 bases. Germline-derived CDR1 and CDR2 are MNHNS and SASEGT. V lost 4 bases, J lost 2 bases, and 14 bases stayed unmatched. The CDR3 runs 18 residues. This CDR3 reads CASSAFPSSGGPTYEQYF. The CDR3 nucleotides are TGTGCCAGCAGTGCTTTCCCCTCTAGCGGGGGCCCTACCTACGAGCAGTACTTC.

As regards this clone: Other DNA sequences in the same sample also yield this CDR3. The gene calls are TRBV9 and TRBJ1-6; the match to TRBD1 covers 8 bases. Germline CDR1 and CDR2: SGDLS and YYNGEE. Trimming at V came to 2 bases and at J to 7 bases, leaving 2 bases not matched to a gene. The CDR3 runs 14 residues. This CDR3 reads CASSVQGANSPLHF. In nucleotides, the CDR3 is TGTGCCAGCAGCGTTCAGGGGGCAAATTCACCCCTCCACTTT. Looking up the rest from reference TRBV9 and TRBJ1-6 gives the full variable domain: DSGVTQTPKHLITATGQRVTLRCSPRSGDLSVYWYQQSLDQGLQFLIQYYNGEERAKGNILERFSAQQFPDLHSELNLSSLELGDSALYFCASSVQGANSPLHFGNGTRLTVT.

The CDR3 here is CASSPTEGYTF. Here the CDR3 DNA reads TGTGCCAGCTCACCTACAGAAGGCTACACCTTC. This chain links TRBV18 with TRBJ1-2; no definite D call. Germline loops: CDR1 KGHSH, CDR2 LQKENI. The CDR3 sequence is 11 residues long. Trimming left V 3 bases short and J 8 bases short, with 7 bases between.

The chain couples TRBV6-1 to TRBJ2-7; 8 positions agree with TRBD1. Trimming took 1 base from V and 4 from J; bases not matched to a gene: 12. Germline loops: CDR1 MNHNS, CDR2 SASEGT. This CDR3 has 17 residues. CDR3 region: CASSEGVAAGGVYEQYF. The CDR3 region has the DNA TGTGCCAGCAGTGAAGGTGTGGCGGCAGGGGGCGTTTACGAGCAGTACTTC.

A single count supports this clone. The chain combines TRBV7-9 with TRBJ2-5, with 13 positions matching TRBD2. This CDR3 comprises 16 residues. Losses at the gene ends were 3 bases for V and 4 bases for J; bases not matched to a gene: 5. Looked up from germline, CDR1 is SEHNR and CDR2 is FQNEAQ (reference sequence). The CDR3 spells CASSFGTSGALETQYF. DNA of the CDR3: TGTGCCAGCAGCTTTGGGACTAGCGGGGCACTAGAGACCCAGTACTTC.

This clone occurred once. The gene calls are TRBV5-6 and TRBJ2-5; 7 bases fit TRBD1. The V gene's germline CDR1 is SGHDT and CDR2 YYEEEE. CDR3 length: 13 amino acids. Trimming at V came to 5 bases and at J to 5 bases, leaving 6 bases not matched to a gene. CDR3 residues: CASRYRGRETQYF. As DNA, the CDR3 is TGTGCCAGCAGATACAGGGGTCGGGAGACCCAGTACTTC.

This rearrangement joins TRBV7-2 to TRBJ2-3; 14 positions match TRBD2. Germline lookup yields CDR1 SGHTA and CDR2 FQGNSA. This CDR3 region has 19 residues. J was trimmed by 6 bases and V by 4 bases; bases with no gene match: 15. The CDR3 here is CASSSPGTSGGSLRDTQYF. The CDR3 region has the DNA TGTGCCAGCAGCTCCCCCGGGACTAGCGGGGGCTCCCTCCGCGATACGCAGTATTTT.

The V and J genes are TRBV5-1 and TRBJ1-2; TRBD1 matches at 10 bases. This CDR3 comprises 15 residues. With 0 bases clipped from V and 4 bases from J, the junction kept 3 bases outside the gene matches. Germline V gene data show CDR1 as SGHRS and CDR2 as YFSETQ. The CDR3 DNA sequence: TGCGCCAGCAGCTTGGGACAGGGGGCCACCTATGGCTACACCTTC. It translates to CASSLGQGATYGYTF.

The V call is TRBV9, the J call TRBJ1-1; D is perhaps TRBD1 (6 bases). This CDR3 has 13 residues. V lost 4 bases and J 3 bases, leaving 10 bases between the germline ends. Germline V gene data show CDR1 as SGDLS and CDR2 as YYNGEE. The CDR3 DNA follows: TGTGCCAGCAGCCCAGAGGGGGACACTGAAGCTTTCTTT. Translating gives CASSPEGDTEAFF.

The V gene is TRBV9, the J gene TRBJ1-1; no clear D gene. Looked up from germline, CDR1 is SGDLS and CDR2 is YYNGEE. Trimming removed 6 bases from V and 11 bases from J, with 14 bases in between. There are 11 residues in the CDR3. The CDR3 sequence: CASTPSKEAFF. In DNA form, the CDR3 reads TGTGCCAGCACCCCATCGAAGGAGGCTTTCTTT. Complete variable domain (other parts from reference TRBV9 and TRBJ1-1): DSGVTQTPKHLITATGQRVTLRCSPRSGDLSVYWYQQSLDQGLQFLIQYYNGEERAKGNILERFSAQQFPDLHSELNLSSLELGDSALYFCASTPSKEAFFGQGTRLTVV.

This chain connects TRBV10-3 to TRBJ1-5, with TRBD1 matching 9 bases. The V and J ends lost 2 bases and 4 bases, in that order; junction bases with no gene match: 3. The CDR3 runs to 15 residues. Germline CDR1 ENHRY, CDR2 SYGVKD. In nucleotides, the CDR3 is TGTGCCATCAGTGAGCAACAGGGGGCGAATCAGCCCCAGCATTTT. It is translated as CAISEQQGANQPQHF.

The gene calls are TRBV3-1 (or the pseudogene TRBV3-2) and TRBJ1-1, with D maybe TRBD1 (6 bases). The CDR3 runs to 12 residues. Trimming took off 10 bases at V and 5 bases at J, with 14 bases between the two ends. The germline CDR1 and CDR2 sequences are LGHDT and YNNKEL (reference sequence). The CDR3 region has the DNA TGTGCCACCAAGAGGGGGGGGACTGAAGCTTTCTTT. It codes for CATKRGGTEAFF.

The chain has TRBV7-2 and TRBJ2-7, with D perhaps TRBD2 (7 bases). The CDR3 is 15 amino acids. The germline gives CDR1 SGHTA, CDR2 FQGNSA. Trimming took off 2 bases at V and 1 base at J, with 12 bases between the two ends. CDR3 DNA: TGTGCCAGCAGCTTATTCGAGGGGGGGTCCTACGAGCAGTACTTC. As protein: CASSLFEGGSYEQYF.